This T cell receptor (beta chain) was retrieved from a study of cytotoxic CD8 clonotypes in ibrutinib-treated CLL. Sequencing sought depths of 1 in 200,000 to 1 in 1 million T cells. Measured with immunoSEQ multiplex PCR; TCRdb has only the in-frame clones, and not every one. The sample includes just over 65,000 clones, about two thirds of them seen just once. Study-level findings and limits: Clonality was higher at baseline than in age-matched healthy donors and tracked circulating CD8+ T-cell counts. Having risen at ibrutinib response, clonality had fallen back toward baseline by progression.

With respect to this clone: Its target is unknown.

The receptor was derived from a human donor with chronic lymphocytic leukemia. The source material was PBMCs, sampled after 12 months of ibrutinib treatment.

In nucleotides, the CDR3 is TGTGCCAGTAGTACTCCCCTGGGGGGGCTAGGAGATACGCAGTATTTT. Its translation is CASSTPLGGLGDTQYF. The genes are TRBV19 and TRBJ2-3; D might be TRBD2 (7 bases). The V gene's germline CDR1 is LNHDA and CDR2 SQIVND (reference sequence). The length of the CDR3 is 16 residues. The V gene lost 4 bases and the J gene lost 5 bases, with 19 bases spanning the gap.